The following is a TCR beta chain sequence with its context. Its antigen is still unknown. This entry comes from a study of spatial heterogeneity in lung cancer. Study-level background: The study observed each unique TCR and UMI combination more than ten times on average in raw reads.

Findings and caveats of the study: Blood showed ubiquitous tumor TCRs more often at resection than at routine follow-up.

Described time point: sample taken at primary tumor resection. Whole RNA, isolated from tumor, nontumor lung or frozen PBMC, was sequenced without prior sorting. There were around 72 donors, all of them untreated patients with early-stage non-small cell lung cancer. Germline V gene lookup returns CDR1 SGHAT and CDR2 FQNNGV. The CDR3 is 13 residues long. With 0 bases removed from V and 6 bases from J, the gap between germline ends came to 6 bases. Carried by each TCR cDNA molecule was a unique molecular identifier. TCRdb ran MiXCR on the 5' RACE reads and lists one entry per CDR3 protein. Among some 85,000 distinct CDR3 sequences listed, 15% to 25% were seen once.

Here the sequenced sample was PBMCs, taken at surgery. The chain joins TRBV11-2 to TRBJ1-5; D is ambiguous. This receptor was taken from a male donor with early-stage non-small cell lung cancer. The CDR3 DNA sequence: TGTGCCAGCAGCTTAGATCACGGTCAGCCCCAGCATTTT. Its translation is CASSLDHGQPQHF.